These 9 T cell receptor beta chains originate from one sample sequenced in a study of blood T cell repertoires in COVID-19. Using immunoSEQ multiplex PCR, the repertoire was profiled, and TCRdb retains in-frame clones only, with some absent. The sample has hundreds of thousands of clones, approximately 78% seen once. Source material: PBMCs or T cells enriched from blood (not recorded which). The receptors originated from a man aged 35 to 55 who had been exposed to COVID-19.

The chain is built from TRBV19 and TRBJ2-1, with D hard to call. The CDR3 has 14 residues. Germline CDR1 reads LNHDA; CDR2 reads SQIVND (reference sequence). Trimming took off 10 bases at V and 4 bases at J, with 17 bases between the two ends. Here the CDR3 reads CAKAAKRGYNEQFF. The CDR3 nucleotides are TGTGCCAAGGCCGCTAAAAGAGGTTACAATGAGCAGTTCTTC.

The chain's CDR3 is CASTAAVNQPQHF. CDR3 sequence (DNA): TGTGCCAGCACTGCGGCAGTCAATCAGCCCCAGCATTTT. The chain employs TRBV6-5 and TRBJ1-5; no clear D gene. The CDR3 has 13 amino acids. V lost 7 bases and J 3 bases, leaving 10 bases between the germline ends. Germline V gene lookup returns CDR1 MNHEY and CDR2 SVGAGI.

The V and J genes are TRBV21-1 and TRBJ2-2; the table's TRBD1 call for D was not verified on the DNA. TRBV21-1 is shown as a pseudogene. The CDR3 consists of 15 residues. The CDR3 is CASRLRYRNTGELFF. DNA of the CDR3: TGTGCCAGCAGGTTAAGGTACAGAAACACCGGGGAGCTGTTTTTT.

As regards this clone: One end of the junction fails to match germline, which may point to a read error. The CDR3 bases are TGTGCTAGCAGCCCCGACCGTTTGCGGGAGAACACCGGGGAGCTGTTTTTT. This codes for CASSPDRLRENTGELFF. V is TRBV7-7 and J is TRBJ2-2; the D gene is possibly TRBD2 (6 bases). The CDR3 is 17 amino acids. Germline V gene data show CDR1 as SSHAT and CDR2 as FNYEAQ (reference sequence).

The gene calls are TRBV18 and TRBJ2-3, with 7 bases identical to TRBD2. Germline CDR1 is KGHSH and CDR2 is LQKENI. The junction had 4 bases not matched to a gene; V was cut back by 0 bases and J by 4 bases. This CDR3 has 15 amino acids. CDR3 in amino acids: CASSPPSAGADTQYF. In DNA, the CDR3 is TGTGCCAGCTCACCACCTTCCGCGGGAGCAGATACGCAGTATTTT.

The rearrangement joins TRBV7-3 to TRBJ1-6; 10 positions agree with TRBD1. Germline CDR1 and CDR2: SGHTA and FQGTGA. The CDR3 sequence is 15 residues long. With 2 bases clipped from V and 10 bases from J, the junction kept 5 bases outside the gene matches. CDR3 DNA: TGTGCCAGCAGCTTAGCCGGGACAGGGGAATCACCCCTCCACTTT. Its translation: CASSLAGTGESPLHF.

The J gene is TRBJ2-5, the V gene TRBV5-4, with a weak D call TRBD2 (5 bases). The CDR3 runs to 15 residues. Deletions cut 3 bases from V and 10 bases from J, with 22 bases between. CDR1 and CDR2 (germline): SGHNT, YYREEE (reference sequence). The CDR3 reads CASSSGSNRAEDQYF. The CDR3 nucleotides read TGTGCCAGCAGCTCCGGCTCTAACCGGGCGGAGGACCAGTACTTC. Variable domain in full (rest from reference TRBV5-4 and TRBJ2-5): ETGVTQSPTHLIKTRGQQVTLRCSSQSGHNTVSWYQQALGQGPQFIFQYYREEENGRGNFPPRFSGLQFPNYSSELNVNALELDDSALYLCASSSGSNRAEDQYFGPGTRLLVL.

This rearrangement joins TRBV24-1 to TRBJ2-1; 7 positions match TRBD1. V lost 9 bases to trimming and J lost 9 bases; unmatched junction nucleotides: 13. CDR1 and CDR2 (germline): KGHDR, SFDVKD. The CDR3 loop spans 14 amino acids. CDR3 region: CATGGTAIRGEQFF. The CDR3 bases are TGTGCCACCGGTGGGACAGCTATCAGGGGTGAGCAGTTCTTC.

The CDR3 DNA reads TGCGCCAGCAGCCACCTAAGAGGGCAGGGGGGTCAGCCCCAGCATTTT. Translated, it gives CASSHLRGQGGQPQHF. The chain is built from TRBV4-1 and TRBJ1-5; 7 bases fit TRBD1. The germline V gene encodes CDR1 MGHRA and CDR2 YSYEKL. This CDR3 is built from 16 residues. The V gene end was trimmed by 3 bases and the J gene end by 6 bases; junction bases not matched to a gene: 11.